The 18 T cell receptor beta chains in this list originate from one sample, sequenced in a study of CD8 T cells in Susac syndrome. The RNA input was about 0.5 to 1 ug, and it was reverse transcribed with random hexamers. TCRdb reanalysed the immunoSEQ multiplex PCR reads using MiXCR and keeps one entry per CDR3 protein. The sample carries some 130,000 distinct CDR3 sequences, about 95% recorded once. The sample consisted of CD8+ T cells from PBMCs. These receptors all come from a human donor with Susac syndrome.

This chain uses TRBV4-1 with TRBJ2-3, with 9 bases fitting TRBD2. Germline V gene lookup returns CDR1 MGHRA and CDR2 YSYEKL. The CDR3 sequence is 16 residues long. J lost 2 bases, V lost 4 bases, and 7 bases had no gene match. DNA of the CDR3: TGCGCCAGCAGCCGTTCCCTAGCGGGGACCACAGATACGCAGTATTTT. It yields the protein CASSRSLAGTTDTQYF.

The gene calls are TRBV29-1 and TRBJ2-5; D is undetermined. CDR1 is SQVTM, CDR2 ANQGSEA, per germline. V lost 2 bases to trimming and J lost 5 bases, with 15 bases between them. The CDR3 extends over 14 amino acids. CDR3 sequence (DNA): TGCAGCGTTGAAAGATGGCCCCGAAGCGAGACCCAGTACTTC. The encoded protein is CSVERWPRSETQYF.

V usage is TRBV7-6 and J usage is TRBJ2-7; unclear D gene. V lost 5 bases and J lost 4, with 15 bases in between. The germline V gene has CDR1 SGHVS and CDR2 FNYEAQ. CDR3 length: 14 amino acids. The CDR3 region has the DNA TGTGCCAGCAGCACATCTGGTACCGGTTACGAGCAGTACTTC. Its translation: CASSTSGTGYEQYF.

The rearrangement links TRBV4-1 to TRBJ2-5, with D possibly matching TRBD1 (6 bases). Germline V lookup: CDR1 MGHRA, CDR2 YSYEKL. This CDR3 comprises 14 residues. V lost 2 bases, J lost 9 bases, and 16 bases lay in between. The CDR3 protein is CASSQTPQGSAQYF. The CDR3 region has the DNA TGCGCCAGCAGCCAAACACCACAGGGTTCGGCCCAGTACTTC.

CDR3 sequence (DNA): TGTGCCAGCAGCAGAGACAGGGGTGACGCAGATACGCAGTATTTT. Its protein product is CASSRDRGDADTQYF. This chain uses TRBV28 with TRBJ2-3, with 8 bases fitting TRBD1. V was clipped by 6 bases and J by 4 bases; unmatched bases: 9. Looked up from germline, CDR1 is MDHEN and CDR2 is SYDVKM. The CDR3 covers 15 residues.

The gene calls are TRBV27 and TRBJ2-7; the D is unclear. This CDR3 has 13 residues. Trimming stripped 6 bases from V and 0 bases from J, with 9 bases between. CDR1 and CDR2 from the germline V gene are MNHEY and SMNVEV (reference sequence). The CDR3 DNA sequence: TGTGCCAGCAGCCCCCTTAGCTCCTACGAGCAGTACTTC. Translation gives CASSPLSSYEQYF.

The V call is TRBV12-3 or TRBV12-4, the J call TRBJ2-7, with 8 bases matching TRBD1. V trimming: 5 bases; J trimming: 5 bases; junction bases outside the gene matches: 8. The CDR3 has 14 amino acids. CDR3 loop: CASSDPGQGHEQYF. The CDR3 DNA is TGTGCCAGCAGTGATCCCGGACAGGGCCACGAGCAGTACTTC.

Concerning this clonotype: A read error may produce the germline difference seen at one junction end. The rearrangement joins TRBV7-7 to TRBJ2-3; 10 bases are a match to TRBD2. CDR1 SSHAT and CDR2 FNYEAQ come from the germline V gene (reference sequence). This CDR3 comprises 16 residues. CDR3 nucleotides: TGTGCTAGCAGCAATATCGGGACTAGCGGCACAGATACGCAGTATTTT. Its protein is CASSNIGTSGTDTQYF.

The rearrangement links TRBV12-3 or TRBV12-4 to TRBJ2-5; 11 bases map to TRBD2. Trimming took 5 bases from V and 5 from J; bases not matched to a gene: 7. The CDR3 sequence is 15 residues long. CDR3 DNA: TGTGCCAGCAGTATTAGCGGGAGGGCTGGGGAGACCCAGTACTTC. Protein sequence: CASSISGRAGETQYF.

The V and J genes are TRBV10-2 and TRBJ1-2; D is unresolved. The CDR3 extends over 11 amino acids. Looked up from germline, CDR1 is WSHSY and CDR2 is SAAADI. V was trimmed by 4 bases and J by 7 bases, leaving 7 bases between them. The CDR3 loop is CASSVGFGYTF. As DNA, the CDR3 is TGCGCCAGCAGTGTTGGGTTTGGCTACACCTTC.

The chain carries TRBV9 and TRBJ2-7; TRBD2 agrees at 8 bases. Germline CDR1 SGDLS, CDR2 YYNGEE. Trimming at V came to 6 bases and at J to 1 base, leaving 9 bases not matched to a gene. The CDR3 runs to 15 residues. The CDR3 nucleotides read TGTGCCAGCACACCGGGACTAGGGCAATCCTACGAGCAGTACTTC. It encodes CASTPGLGQSYEQYF.

The chain employs TRBV28 and TRBJ2-7, with TRBD2 matching 8 bases. The ends lost 5 bases at V and 5 bases at J; junction bases unmatched: 23. This CDR3 is 19 amino acids long. The germline gives CDR1 MDHEN, CDR2 SYDVKM. DNA for the CDR3: TGTGCCAGCAGTCTCTCCTCCTTCGGACATACCGGGACTAGGAACGAGCAGTACTTC. It is translated as CASSLSSFGHTGTRNEQYF.

A single count supports this clonotype. The rearrangement joins TRBV5-1 to TRBJ1-2; a possible D gene is TRBD1 (6 bases). Germline V gene sequence: CDR1 SGHRS, CDR2 YFSETQ. Trimming cost V 7 bases and J 0 bases, with 16 bases left between them. The CDR3 extends over 15 amino acids. CDR3 DNA: TGCGCCAGCTGCCAAGGGACAACAGCTAACTATGGCTACACCTTC. It is translated as CASCQGTTANYGYTF.

The chain combines TRBV30 with TRBJ2-2, with TRBD1 matching 7 bases. The V segment lost 3 bases and the J segment 12 bases; nucleotides outside the gene matches: 7. CDR1 is GTSNPN and CDR2 is SVGIG in the germline V gene (reference sequence). CDR3 length equals 12 residues. The CDR3 spells CAWRGIQGKLFF. CDR3 DNA sequence: TGTGCCTGGAGGGGGATACAGGGGAAGCTGTTTTTT.

The chain employs TRBV25-1 and TRBJ2-1, with D perhaps matching TRBD1 (5 bases). Trimming took 1 base from V and 12 from J, leaving 7 bases between them. Germline CDR1 MGHDK, CDR2 SYGVNS. The CDR3 loop spans 11 amino acids. The CDR3 coding sequence is TGTGCCAGCAGTGAATTAAGGGGGCAGTTCTTC. Translated: CASSELRGQFF. The full variable domain, its missing parts supplied by reference TRBV25-1 and TRBJ2-1, is EADIYQTPRYLVIGTGKKITLECSQTMGHDKMYWYQQDPGMELHLIHYSYGVNSTEKGDLSSESTVSRIRTEHFPLTLESARPSHTSQYLCASSELRGQFFGPGTRLTVL.

CDR3 residues: CASSYGGFAKNIQYF. The CDR3 region has the DNA TGTGCCAGCAGTTACGGCGGGTTCGCCAAAAACATTCAGTACTTC. The rearrangement links TRBV6-5 to TRBJ2-4; maybe TRBD2 (5 bases). The CDR3 loop spans 15 amino acids. The V gene lost 2 bases and the J gene lost 1 base, with 9 bases spanning the gap. Germline V gene data show CDR1 as MNHEY and CDR2 as SVGAGI.

The chain recombines TRBV5-1 with TRBJ2-1; 9 bases are shared with TRBD2. The CDR3 runs 14 residues. V gave up 4 bases and J gave up 5 bases; unmatched junction bases: 4. CDR1 is SGHRS and CDR2 is YFSETQ in the germline V gene. The CDR3 region is CASSIRTSDNEQFF. CDR3 DNA sequence: TGCGCCAGCAGCATACGGACTAGCGACAATGAGCAGTTCTTC.

The chain employs TRBV20-1 and TRBJ2-7, with 8 bases matching TRBD1. CDR1 is DFQATT and CDR2 is SNEGSKA in the germline V gene (reference sequence). With V trimmed by 3 bases and J by 3 bases, 10 bases remained unmatched. The CDR3 has 15 amino acids. DNA for the CDR3: TGCAGTGCTAGCCAAATTCTAGGACAGGGCTACGAGCAGTACTTC. Translated: CSASQILGQGYEQYF.